A single sample gave rise to the 24 T cell receptor beta chains below, sequenced in a study of T cells in Graves' hyperthyroidism and ophthalmopathy. There were TCR beta CDR3 regions amplified from RNA transcripts. The HTBI primer set served for first-round RT-PCR of the TCR CDR3. TCRdb independently ran MiXCR on the multiplex PCR reads; one entry per CDR3 protein. The table lists about 520,000 distinct CDR3 sequences, roughly a quarter of them singletons. The sequenced material came from blood. The receptor set was obtained from a woman aged 25 to 45 with Graves' ophthalmopathy.

This clonotype appeared many times. This rearrangement joins TRBV24-1 to TRBJ1-5; no definite D call. Germline loops: CDR1 KGHDR, CDR2 SFDVKD. CDR3 length equals 12 residues. V lost 3 bases, J lost 5 bases, and 4 bases lay in between. The CDR3, as DNA: TGTGCCACCAGTGATACGGATCAGCCCCAGCATTTT. Its translation is CATSDTDQPQHF.

This clonotype was counted many times. The V and J genes are TRBV15 and TRBJ2-2; D uncertain. V lost 1 base, J lost 5 bases, and 5 bases lay in between. Germline V lookup: CDR1 LNHNV, CDR2 YYDKDF (reference sequence). This CDR3 region has 13 residues. The CDR3 DNA reads TGTGCCACCAGCAGAGGCTTTACCGGGGAGCTGTTTTTT. It codes for CATSRGFTGELFF.

This clonotype was detected only a few times. The rearrangement links TRBV5-4 to TRBJ2-5; perhaps TRBD2 as D (5 bases). The ends were cut back, 2 bases at V and 4 bases at J, with 18 bases in the middle. Germline CDR1 SGHNT, CDR2 YYREEE (reference sequence). The CDR3 is 16 residues long. This CDR3 reads CASSFGGPSERETQYF. The CDR3 coding sequence is TGTGCCAGCAGCTTTGGCGGGCCCTCGGAGCGAGAGACCCAGTACTTC.

The chain links TRBV29-1 to TRBJ2-2, with no clear D. There are 13 residues in the CDR3. The germline V and J ends were trimmed by 4 bases and 5 bases, with 11 bases remaining between them. The germline gives CDR1 SQVTM, CDR2 ANQGSEA. The CDR3 nucleotides are TGCAGCGTTGCGAGTATGGGGACCGGGGAGCTGTTTTTT. It yields the protein CSVASMGTGELFF.

This chain uses TRBV20-1 with TRBJ2-2; 10 bases line up with TRBD2. With V trimmed by 1 base and J by 7 bases, 12 bases remained unmatched. CDR1 is DFQATT, CDR2 SNEGSKA, per germline (reference sequence). The CDR3 consists of 17 residues. The CDR3 coding sequence is TGCAGTGCTAGAGTGTTTGAGCGGGAGGGCCTTATCGGGGAGCTGTTTTTT. This sequence encodes CSARVFEREGLIGELFF.

This clonotype was observed at least ten times. The chain combines TRBV20-1 with TRBJ1-5; D perhaps matches TRBD1 (6 bases). Per the germline V gene, CDR1 is DFQATT and CDR2 is SNEGSKA (reference sequence). Between the trimmed V and J ends, which lost 2 bases and 9 bases, there was a span of 17 bases. The CDR3 contains 14 residues. CDR3 amino acids: CSARPPGVARPQHF. The CDR3 DNA reads TGCAGTGCTAGACCACCAGGGGTTGCTCGGCCCCAGCATTTT.

This clonotype turned up a few times. The chain links TRBV6-1 to TRBJ1-2, with a possible D match to TRBD1 (5 bases). There are 14 residues in the CDR3. The ends were cut back, 1 base at V and 6 bases at J, with 12 bases in the middle. Germline values: CDR1 MNHNS, CDR2 SASEGT. The CDR3 nucleotides read TGTGCCAGCAGTGAAGAAGACAGTTGGAATGGCTACACCTTC. This translates into CASSEEDSWNGYTF.

This clonotype was seen many times. Because it lacks the conserved phenylalanine or tryptophan at the end, this CDR3 is likely a read error. The chain has TRBV6-4 and TRBJ1-1; 7 bases agree with TRBD1. This CDR3 contains 19 residues. Per the germline V gene, CDR1 is MRHNA and CDR2 is SNTAGT. V shed 6 bases and J 0 bases; nucleotides not matched to a gene: 19. The CDR3 DNA reads as TGTGCCAGCAGAACAAGGGGACAGACAAACCTTTACATGAACACTGAAGCTTTCCTT. Translating it yields CASRTRGQTNLYMNTEAFL.

The rearrangement joins TRBV27 to TRBJ2-7; TRBD1 matches 9 bases. The germline V gene encodes CDR1 MNHEY and CDR2 SMNVEV (reference sequence). J lost 0 bases, V lost 10 bases, and 7 bases had no gene match. The CDR3 totals 14 residues. CDR3 DNA sequence: TGTGCCACCCAGACAGGGGGAAGCTCCTACGAGCAGTACTTC. Translated: CATQTGGSSYEQYF.

This clonotype was seen ten or more times. This chain links TRBV15 with TRBJ1-1; 7 bases are shared with TRBD1. Unmatched junction bases numbered 9, after V lost 4 bases and J lost 7 bases. The CDR3 has 14 residues. Germline loops: CDR1 LNHNV, CDR2 YYDKDF (reference sequence). CDR3 sequence: CATSKEGTALEAFF. DNA of the CDR3: TGTGCCACCAGCAAAGAAGGGACAGCACTTGAAGCTTTCTTT. Looking up the rest from reference TRBV15 and TRBJ1-1 gives the full variable domain: DAMVIQNPRYQVTQFGKPVTLSCSQTLNHNVMYWYQQKSSQAPKLLFHYYDKDFNNEADTPDNFQSRRPNTSFCFLDIRSPGLGDTAMYLCATSKEGTALEAFFGQGTRLTVV.

This clonotype was observed at least ten times. The chain combines TRBV25-1 with TRBJ1-1; D remains unclear. The V and J ends lost 5 bases and 11 bases respectively, with 15 bases between them. The CDR3 loop spans 12 amino acids. The germline gives CDR1 MGHDK, CDR2 SYGVNS. CDR3: CASSISVGSAFF. CDR3 DNA: TGTGCCAGCAGTATCAGTGTAGGGTCGGCTTTCTTT.

The chain recombines TRBV24-1 with TRBJ2-5; 7 bases are a match to TRBD1. There are 13 residues in the CDR3. V lost 4 bases, J lost 5 bases, and 3 bases stayed unmatched. Germline V lookup: CDR1 KGHDR, CDR2 SFDVKD. The CDR3 nucleotides read TGTGCCACCAGTGACACAGGGGTGGAGACCCAGTACTTC. This gives the protein CATSDTGVETQYF.

This clonotype was seen a few times. The chain has TRBV6-1 and TRBJ1-2; D perhaps matches TRBD1 (5 bases). Between the trimmed V and J ends, which lost 6 bases and 4 bases, there was a span of 15 bases. CDR1 is MNHNS and CDR2 is SASEGT in the germline V gene. The CDR3 loop spans 14 amino acids. CDR3 sequence: CASSQLQGTYGYTF. As DNA, the CDR3 is TGTGCCAGCAGCCAACTTCAGGGTACCTATGGCTACACCTTC.

CDR3 sequence: CASTAFGYEQYF. As DNA, the CDR3 is TGTGCCAGTACAGCATTCGGCTACGAGCAGTACTTC. The gene calls are TRBV6-1 and TRBJ2-7; D is uncertain. Trimming left V 9 bases short and J 3 bases short, with 12 bases between. CDR3 length equals 12 residues. Germline CDR1 MNHNS, CDR2 SASEGT.

Concerning this clonotype itself: One base away lies a much larger clone, so this may be a sequencing read error. CDR3 bases: TGTGCCAGCAGACACAGCGCATCCTTGACCTTAGCCAAAAACATTCAGTACTTC. Translation: CASRHSASLTLAKNIQYF. The chain uses TRBV6-1 and TRBJ2-4; no definite D call. The germline V gene has CDR1 MNHNS and CDR2 SASEGT. The CDR3 spans 18 residues. V lost 6 bases to trimming and J lost 0 bases, with 21 bases between them.

The sample holds one count of this clonotype. This chain links TRBV28 with TRBJ1-5, with 12 positions matching TRBD1. The CDR3 is 19 residues long. V shed 5 bases and J 1 base; nucleotides not matched to a gene: 12. Germline CDR1 reads MDHEN; CDR2 reads SYDVKM. The CDR3 region is CASSSWDRGRKGSNQPQHF. The CDR3 DNA reads as TGTGCCAGCAGTAGCTGGGACAGGGGGCGTAAGGGGAGCAATCAGCCCCAGCATTTT.

This clonotype was picked up a small number of times. Here the CDR3 reads CSVSVGLSNYGYTF. CDR3 bases: TGCAGCGTTTCGGTCGGCCTGTCGAACTATGGCTACACCTTC. This chain uses TRBV29-1 with TRBJ1-2; D is uncertain. This CDR3 spans 14 amino acids. Germline values: CDR1 SQVTM, CDR2 ANQGSEA. The germline V and J ends were trimmed by 5 bases and 2 bases, with 15 bases remaining between them.

This chain links TRBV3-1 with TRBJ1-1; 7 bases are shared with TRBD1. Germline values: CDR1 LGHDT, CDR2 YNNKEL (reference sequence). The CDR3 has 13 amino acids. V shed 4 bases, J shed 8 bases, and the junction held 7 bases outside the gene matches. As DNA, the CDR3 is TGTGCCAGCAGCCGGAGACAGGGCAGCGAAGCTTTCTTT. This codes for CASSRRQGSEAFF.

The CDR3 spells CASSPTGIGELFF. DNA for the CDR3: TGTGCCAGCAGTCCGACAGGCATCGGGGAGCTGTTTTTT. The rearrangement uses TRBV7-2 and TRBJ2-2, with a weak D call TRBD1 (6 bases). V lost 6 bases to trimming and J lost 7 bases, with 12 bases between them. CDR1 and CDR2 (germline): SGHTA, FQGNSA. CDR3 size: 13 residues. Together with reference TRBV7-2 and TRBJ2-2, the CDR3 gives the full variable domain: GAGVSQSPSNKVTEKGKDVELRCDPISGHTALYWYRQSLGQGLEFLIYFQGNSAPDKSGLPSDRFSAERTGGSVSTLTIQRTQQEDSAVYLCASSPTGIGELFFGEGSRLTVL.

This clonotype was seen repeatedly, ten times or more. The V gene is TRBV12-3 or TRBV12-4, the J gene TRBJ1-1, with D perhaps TRBD1 (5 bases). The length of the CDR3 is 14 residues. The V end lost 7 bases, the J end lost 0 bases, and 12 bases lay between the germline ends. In DNA form, the CDR3 reads TGTGCCAGCACTGACGAGGGGCTGAACACTGAAGCTTTCTTT. This encodes CASTDEGLNTEAFF.

This clonotype was observed many times. The chain links TRBV5-1 to TRBJ2-5; a weak D match, TRBD2 (6 bases). The V gene lost 3 bases and the J gene lost 4 bases, with 16 bases spanning the gap. Germline V gives CDR1 SGHRS, CDR2 YFSETQ. The CDR3 runs to 15 residues. The chain's CDR3 is CASSWGDRNLETQYF. The DNA for the CDR3 is TGCGCCAGCAGCTGGGGGGACCGCAATTTAGAGACCCAGTACTTC.

The V call is TRBV7-2, the J call TRBJ2-7; 7 bases agree with TRBD1. V lost 5 bases and J lost 6; bases outside the gene matches: 10. Per germline, CDR1 SGHTA and CDR2 FQGNSA. The CDR3 is 14 amino acids. This CDR3 is CASSHGQAIGEQYF. CDR3 coding DNA: TGTGCCAGCAGCCATGGACAGGCAATAGGCGAGCAGTACTTC.

This clonotype was found many times. The CDR3 carries no conserved terminal phenylalanine or tryptophan, so it likely arises from a read error. This chain joins TRBV7-2 and TRBJ1-2; TRBD1 matches 8 bases. CDR1 is SGHTA, CDR2 FQGNSA, per germline. The CDR3 loop spans 14 amino acids. V dropped 2 bases and J dropped 6; count of bases not matched to a gene: 5. The CDR3 loop reads CASSLQGADHGYTS. CDR3 nucleotides: TGTGCCAGCAGCTTACAGGGGGCGGACCATGGCTACACCTCC.

At least ten counts were recorded for this clonotype. This chain joins TRBV7-2 and TRBJ2-5; TRBD1 agrees at 9 bases. This CDR3 is 13 amino acids long. CDR1 SGHTA and CDR2 FQGNSA come from the germline V gene. The trim removed 8 bases at V and 5 bases at J, leaving 6 bases unmatched. The CDR3 DNA sequence: TGTGCCAGCGGGAGGACAGGGGTGGAGACCCAGTACTTC. As protein: CASGRTGVETQYF.